This TCR beta chain was recovered during a study of blood T cell repertoires in COVID-19. Study at large: Specimens from acute and convalescent COVID-19 originated in the United States, Italy and Spain. Sources were T cells, B-cell-depleted T cells, or PBMCs; the material itself was cDNA or gDNA.

Germline-derived CDR1 and CDR2 are LNHDA and SQIVND (reference sequence). The V and J ends lost 6 bases and 0 bases, in that order; junction bases with no gene match: 8. This CDR3 spans 18 amino acids. Data came from immunoSEQ multiplex PCR; TCRdb stores just in-frame clones and leaves some out. Here the sample spans under 500,000 clones, 87% being singletons. Participants reported their clinical history, and cohort assignment relied on those reports. Sequenced material: PBMCs or T cells enriched from blood (not recorded which). This rearrangement joins TRBV19 to TRBJ2-4; 13 bases agree with TRBD2. The sequence derives from a young woman with acute COVID-19. The CDR3 sequence is CASSPGTSGVLAKNIQYF. CDR3 nucleotide sequence: TGTGCCAGTAGCCCGGGGACTAGCGGGGTCCTAGCCAAAAACATTCAGTACTTC.